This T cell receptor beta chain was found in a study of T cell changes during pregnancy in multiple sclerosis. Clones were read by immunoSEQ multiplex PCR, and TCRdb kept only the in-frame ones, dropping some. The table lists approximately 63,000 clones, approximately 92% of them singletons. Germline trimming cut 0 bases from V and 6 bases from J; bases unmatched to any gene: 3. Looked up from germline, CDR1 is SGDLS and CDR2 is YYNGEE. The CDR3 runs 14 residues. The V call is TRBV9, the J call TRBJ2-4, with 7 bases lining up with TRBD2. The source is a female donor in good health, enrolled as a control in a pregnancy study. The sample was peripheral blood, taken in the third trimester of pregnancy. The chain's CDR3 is CASSVGGGRNIQYF. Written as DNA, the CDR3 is TGTGCCAGCAGCGTAGGGGGGGGTCGAAACATTCAGTACTTC.